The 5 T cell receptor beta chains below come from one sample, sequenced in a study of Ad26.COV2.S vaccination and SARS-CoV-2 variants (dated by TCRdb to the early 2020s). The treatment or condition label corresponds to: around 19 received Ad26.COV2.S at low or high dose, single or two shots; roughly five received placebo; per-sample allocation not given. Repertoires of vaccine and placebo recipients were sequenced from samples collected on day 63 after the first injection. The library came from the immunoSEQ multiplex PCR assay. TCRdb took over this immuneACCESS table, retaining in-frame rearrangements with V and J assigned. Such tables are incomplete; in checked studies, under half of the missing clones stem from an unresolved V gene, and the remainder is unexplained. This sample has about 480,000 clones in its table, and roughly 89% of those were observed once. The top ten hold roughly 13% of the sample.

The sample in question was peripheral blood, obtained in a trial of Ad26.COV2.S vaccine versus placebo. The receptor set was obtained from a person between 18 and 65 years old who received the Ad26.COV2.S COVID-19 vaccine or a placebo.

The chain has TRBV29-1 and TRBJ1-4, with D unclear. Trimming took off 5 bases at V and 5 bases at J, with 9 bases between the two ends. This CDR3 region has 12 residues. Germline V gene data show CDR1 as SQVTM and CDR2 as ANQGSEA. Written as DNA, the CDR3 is TGCAGCGTTTTGTCGCTCAATGAAAAACTGTTTTTT. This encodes CSVLSLNEKLFF.

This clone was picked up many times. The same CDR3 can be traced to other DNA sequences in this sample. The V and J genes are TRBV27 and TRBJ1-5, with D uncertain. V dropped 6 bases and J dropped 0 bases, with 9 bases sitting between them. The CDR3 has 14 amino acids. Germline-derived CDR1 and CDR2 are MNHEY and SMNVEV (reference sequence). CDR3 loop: CASSLDNSNQPQHF. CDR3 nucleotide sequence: TGTGCCAGCAGCCTTGACAATAGCAATCAGCCCCAGCATTTT.

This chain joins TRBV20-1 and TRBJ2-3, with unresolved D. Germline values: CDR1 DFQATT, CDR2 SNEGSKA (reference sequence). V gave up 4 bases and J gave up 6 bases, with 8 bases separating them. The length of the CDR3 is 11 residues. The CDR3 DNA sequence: TGCAGTGCTACGAGGTCCGATACGCAGTATTTT. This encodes CSATRSDTQYF.

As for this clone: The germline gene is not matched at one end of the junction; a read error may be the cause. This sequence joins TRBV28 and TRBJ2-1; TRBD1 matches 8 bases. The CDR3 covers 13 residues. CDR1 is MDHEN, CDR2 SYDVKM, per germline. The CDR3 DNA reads TGTGCCAGCAGTTACCGGGACAGGCGACCCCGCCTCTTC. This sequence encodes CASSYRDRRPRLF. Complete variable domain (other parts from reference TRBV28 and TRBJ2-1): DVKVTQSSRYLVKRTGEKVFLECVQDMDHENMFWYRQDPGLGLRLIYFSYDVKMKEKGDIPEGYSVSREKKERFSLILESASTNQTSMYLCASSYRDRRPRLFGPGTRLTVL.

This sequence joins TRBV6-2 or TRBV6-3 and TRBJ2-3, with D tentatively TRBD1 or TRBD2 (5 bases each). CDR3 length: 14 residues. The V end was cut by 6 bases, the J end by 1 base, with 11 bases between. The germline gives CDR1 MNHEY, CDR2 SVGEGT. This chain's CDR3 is CASSRDLGTDTQYF. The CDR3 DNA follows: TGTGCCAGCAGCCGGGACCTAGGCACAGATACGCAGTATTTT.